The entry that follows covers one T cell receptor (beta chain) sequence. What it binds is not known. This sample stems from a study of cytomegalovirus exposure and HLA in healthy donors. Regarding the study as a whole: HLA-A and HLA-B allele assignments for most subjects were reportedly predicted accurately using TCR beta sequences. Certain sequence variants were highly shared and formed a cluster, and this cluster was likely a sequencing artifact. A later analysis linked a missense DCLRE1C variant to TCR beta V- and J-gene trimming. In a later analysis, about 17,000 TCR beta sequences were associated with HLA alleles at 0.05 false discovery rate.

The PCR employed 60 Vbeta primers together with 13 Jbeta primers. Using immunoSEQ multiplex PCR, the repertoire was profiled, and TCRdb retains in-frame clones only, with some absent. The table has 110,000 to 150,000 clones, about 80% seen once. Looked up from germline, CDR1 is SGDLS and CDR2 is YYNGEE. V lost 3 bases and J 14 bases, leaving 18 bases between the germline ends. The CDR3 consists of 14 residues. Specimen: PBMCs. V is TRBV9 and J is TRBJ1-6; D unresolved. The receptor's source is a man aged 35-49 years in good health and CMV-seronegative. The CDR3 protein is CASSERREWMALHF. The CDR3 bases are TGTGCCAGCAGCGAGAGGAGGGAATGGATGGCCCTCCACTTT.